The subject of this entry is one T cell receptor beta chain. Trimming stripped 2 bases from V and 0 bases from J, with 11 bases between. Germline assignment: CDR1 LNHDA and CDR2 SQIVND (reference sequence). CDR3 length equals 16 residues. This sample was taken from a study of blood T cell repertoires in COVID-19. Profiled with immunoSEQ multiplex PCR; TCRdb holds only in-frame clones, not every one. This table holds 150,000 to 200,000 clones, 70% to 80% found once. The origin of this receptor is a woman aged 55-70 years with COVID-19, enrolled during active disease. This rearrangement joins TRBV19 to TRBJ1-3; D is uncertain. The sample taken for sequencing was peripheral blood. DNA for the CDR3: TGTGCCAGTAGTATACCTACTCAAGTCTCTGGAAACACCATATATTTT. Its translation: CASSIPTQVSGNTIYF.